The 27 T cell receptor beta chains in this list originate from one sample, sequenced in a study of shared clonotypes between healthy human individuals. The data were produced by immunoSEQ multiplex PCR, yet TCRdb's version contains in-frame clones alone and is incomplete. The table records about 1.4 million clones, roughly 96% of them present only once. What was sequenced was naive CD4+ T cells sorted from blood. The subset is: CD45RA+ positively selected. These receptors were collected from a man in his thirties or forties in good health.

The table lists this clone with a few counts. The CDR3 DNA follows: TGTGCCAGCCATAGCAATCAGCCCCAGCATTTT. Amino acid sequence: CASHSNQPQHF. This chain uses TRBV28 with TRBJ1-5; D remains unclear. The germline gives CDR1 MDHEN, CDR2 SYDVKM. This CDR3 has 11 amino acids. The V gene lost 8 bases and the J gene lost 0 bases, with 2 bases spanning the gap.

V is TRBV29-1 and J is TRBJ2-1; the D gene is possibly TRBD1 (6 bases). Trimming left V 7 bases short and J 0 bases short, with 13 bases between. The V gene's germline CDR1 is SQVTM and CDR2 ANQGSEA. The length of the CDR3 is 14 residues. The CDR3 nucleotides are TGCAGCGGGGGGCCTGTCCTCTCCTACAATGAGCAGTTCTTC. Protein sequence: CSGGPVLSYNEQFF.

As concerns this clone: Mismatch with germline at one junction end may stem from a read error. This chain uses TRBV7-9 with TRBJ2-1; TRBD1 or TRBD2 may be the D gene (8 bases each). Per germline, CDR1 SEHNR and CDR2 FQNEAQ (reference sequence). The CDR3 is 16 amino acids. The CDR3 here is CASSPSGGGRKNEQLF. CDR3 DNA sequence: TGTGCCAGCAGCCCCTCAGGGGGCGGGAGGAAAAATGAGCAGCTCTTC.

The chain employs TRBV4-3 and TRBJ2-1; no clear D. The germline V gene encodes CDR1 LGHNA and CDR2 YSLEER. This CDR3 has 17 residues. The V end was cut by 0 bases, the J end by 0 bases, with 12 bases between. In nucleotides, the CDR3 is TGCGCCAGCAGCCAAGATTTGATAGTTTCCTCCTACAATGAGCAGTTCTTC. This translates into CASSQDLIVSSYNEQFF.

This chain connects TRBV27 to TRBJ2-5; TRBD1 agrees at 10 bases. V lost 2 bases to trimming and J lost 5 bases; unmatched junction nucleotides: 17. This CDR3 comprises 19 residues. The germline CDR1 and CDR2 sequences are MNHEY and SMNVEV (reference sequence). The chain's CDR3 is CASSLGSGPGTGDWETQYF. The CDR3 DNA follows: TGTGCCAGCAGTTTAGGTTCCGGTCCCGGGACAGGGGACTGGGAGACCCAGTACTTC.

The chain is built from TRBV9 and TRBJ2-1; 8 nucleotides agree with TRBD2. V gave up 3 bases and J gave up 8 bases; unmatched junction bases: 7. The CDR3 is 14 amino acids. Germline CDR1 reads SGDLS; CDR2 reads YYNGEE. The CDR3 is CASSGESSGYEQFF. DNA for the CDR3: TGTGCCAGCAGCGGTGAGTCTAGCGGGTATGAGCAGTTCTTC.

The chain employs TRBV18 and TRBJ1-1; 7 bases are shared with TRBD1. Per the germline V gene, CDR1 is KGHSH and CDR2 is LQKENI. The CDR3 sequence is 15 residues long. The trim removed 5 bases at V and 1 base at J, leaving 7 bases unmatched. The CDR3 is CASSFSGTENTEAFF. The CDR3 DNA reads as TGTGCCAGCTCATTCTCCGGGACAGAGAACACTGAAGCTTTCTTT.

The chain links TRBV5-4 to TRBJ2-2, with TRBD2 matching 7 bases. The V gene's germline CDR1 is SGHNT and CDR2 YYREEE (reference sequence). Germline trimming cut 6 bases from V and 5 bases from J; bases unmatched to any gene: 10. There are 15 residues in the CDR3. CDR3 loop: CASTGAGVGTGELFF. In DNA form, the CDR3 reads TGTGCCAGCACCGGGGCGGGAGTAGGGACCGGGGAGCTGTTTTTT.

This sequence joins TRBV7-3 and TRBJ2-1; D remains unclear. The CDR3 contains 12 residues. V lost 5 bases, J lost 6 bases, and 8 bases lay in between. Per the germline V gene, CDR1 is SGHTA and CDR2 is FQGTGA. The CDR3 is CASSPDLNEQFF. The CDR3 region has the DNA TGTGCCAGCAGCCCAGACCTCAATGAGCAGTTCTTC. The whole variable domain, remainder taken from reference TRBV7-3 and TRBJ2-1, is GAGVSQTPSNKVTEKGKYVELRCDPISGHTALYWYRQSLGQGPEFLIYFQGTGAADDSGLPNDRFFAVRPEGSVSTLKIQRTERGDSAVYLCASSPDLNEQFFGPGTRLTVL.

J is TRBJ2-1 and V is TRBV7-9; 8 positions agree with TRBD2. This CDR3 comprises 13 residues. CDR1 and CDR2 (germline): SEHNR, FQNEAQ (reference sequence). After removal of 1 base from V and 12 bases from J, the junction contained 5 bases not matched to a gene. The CDR3 reads CASSLDAGGWQFF. In nucleotides, the CDR3 is TGTGCCAGCAGCTTAGACGCGGGAGGATGGCAGTTCTTC.

The gene calls are TRBV7-2 and TRBJ2-7; 10 bases map to TRBD2. This CDR3 contains 17 residues. The germline gives CDR1 SGHTA, CDR2 FQGNSA. With 4 bases clipped from V and 6 bases from J, the junction kept 15 bases outside the gene matches. Written as DNA, the CDR3 is TGTGCCAGCAGCTCCTTCCCTAGCGGGAGACGAGGCGGCGAGCAGTACTTC. Translation gives CASSSFPSGRRGGEQYF.

The chain couples TRBV15 to TRBJ2-7, with D unresolved. The CDR3 spans 15 residues. The germline V and J ends were trimmed by 0 bases and 0 bases, with 9 bases remaining between them. Per germline, CDR1 LNHNV and CDR2 YYDKDF (reference sequence). For the CDR3, the DNA is TGTGCCACCAGCAGAGAACAGATTAGCTCCTACGAGCAGTACTTC. Translation gives CATSREQISSYEQYF.

The V and J genes are TRBV9 and TRBJ2-2; D is undetermined. Germline assignment: CDR1 SGDLS and CDR2 YYNGEE. Between the trimmed V and J ends, which lost 4 bases and 1 base, there was a span of 23 bases. The CDR3 extends over 19 amino acids. The CDR3: CASSPRLRGWPMNTGELFF. In nucleotides, the CDR3 is TGTGCCAGCAGCCCCCGATTACGAGGCTGGCCAATGAACACCGGGGAGCTGTTTTTT.

The chain combines TRBV7-9 with TRBJ2-1; TRBD2 matches at 8 bases. Germline-derived CDR1 and CDR2 are SEHNR and FQNEAQ (reference sequence). This CDR3 is 14 amino acids long. V lost 5 bases to trimming and J lost 7 bases; unmatched junction nucleotides: 7. DNA of the CDR3: TGTGCCAGCAGCCCCCGGACTAGCTTTAATGAGCAGTTCTTC. Protein: CASSPRTSFNEQFF.

The chain has TRBV7-6 and TRBJ2-7; TRBD2 agrees at 13 bases. V dropped 5 bases and J dropped 5; count of bases not matched to a gene: 6. The length of the CDR3 is 15 residues. CDR1 is SGHVS, CDR2 FNYEAQ, per germline. CDR3 DNA: TGTGCCAGCAGCCGGACGGGACTAGCGGGAAACGAGCAGTACTTC. This translates into CASSRTGLAGNEQYF.

The chain joins TRBV25-1 to TRBJ2-4; D is undetermined. This CDR3 region has 13 residues. V was clipped by 3 bases and J by 4 bases, with 7 bases between them. Germline V gives CDR1 MGHDK, CDR2 SYGVNS. The CDR3 region is CASSDSEKNIQYF. The CDR3 DNA sequence: TGTGCCAGCAGTGATTCTGAGAAAAACATTCAGTACTTC.

The rearrangement joins TRBV7-9 to TRBJ2-3; D may be TRBD2 (6 bases). With 5 bases removed from V and 6 bases from J, the gap between germline ends came to 15 bases. The CDR3 sequence is 14 residues long. Germline CDR1 SEHNR, CDR2 FQNEAQ (reference sequence). CDR3: CASSLGTSSDTQYF. The CDR3, as DNA: TGTGCCAGCAGCCTGGGGACTTCCTCGGATACGCAGTATTTT. Complete variable domain (other parts from reference TRBV7-9 and TRBJ2-3): DTGVSQNPRHKITKRGQNVTFRCDPISEHNRLYWYRQTLGQGPEFLTYFQNEAQLEKSRLLSDRFSAERPKGSFSTLEIQRTEQGDSAMYLCASSLGTSSDTQYFGPGTRLTVL.

The V call is TRBV6-5, the J call TRBJ2-2; tentatively, D is TRBD1 or TRBD2 (5 bases each). CDR1 MNHEY and CDR2 SVGAGI come from the germline V gene. The CDR3 loop spans 13 amino acids. V was clipped by 4 bases and J by 9 bases, with 12 bases between them. CDR3 sequence: CASSSTGQRELFF. The CDR3 DNA reads TGTGCCAGCAGTTCAACGGGGCAAAGGGAGCTGTTTTTT.

This chain uses TRBV18 with TRBJ1-5, with a possible D match to TRBD1 (5 bases). Trimming left V 4 bases short and J 5 bases short, with 6 bases between. The CDR3 contains 12 residues. Germline V gene lookup returns CDR1 KGHSH and CDR2 LQKENI. The CDR3 region has the DNA TGTGCCAGCTCACGGGGCGATCAGCCCCAGCATTTT. This gives the protein CASSRGDQPQHF.

The chain has TRBV19 and TRBJ2-1; 9 bases fit TRBD1. The germline V gene has CDR1 LNHDA and CDR2 SQIVND (reference sequence). CDR3 length: 16 amino acids. Trimming took 2 bases from V and 2 from J; bases not matched to a gene: 4. CDR3 DNA: TGTGCCAGTAGTATACCGGGACAGGGACCCTACAATGAGCAGTTCTTC. As protein: CASSIPGQGPYNEQFF. Full variable domain (rest looked up from reference TRBV19 and TRBJ2-1): DGGITQSPKYLFRKEGQNVTLSCEQNLNHDAMYWYRQDPGQGLRLIYYSQIVNDFQKGDIAEGYSVSREKKESFPLTVTSAQKNPTAFYLCASSIPGQGPYNEQFFGPGTRLTVL.

Regarding this clone: Other DNA sequences from this sample encode an identical CDR3 as well. The chain couples TRBV5-4 to TRBJ2-2; 11 positions agree with TRBD2. Germline V lookup: CDR1 SGHNT, CDR2 YYREEE (reference sequence). The CDR3 is 16 residues long. Unmatched junction bases numbered 3, after V lost 4 bases and J lost 1 base. The CDR3 sequence: CASSPGTSGNTGELFF. CDR3 coding DNA: TGTGCCAGCAGCCCGGGGACTAGCGGGAACACCGGGGAGCTGTTTTTT.

The J gene is TRBJ2-3, the V gene TRBV7-6; D remains unclear. V shed 3 bases and J shed 4 bases, with 14 bases lying between them. CDR1 SGHVS and CDR2 FNYEAQ come from the germline V gene. The CDR3 length is 15 residues. The CDR3, as DNA: TGTGCCAGCAGCTTGTTTTCCATCCTACCAGATACGCAGTATTTT. It specifies CASSLFSILPDTQYF.

This chain's CDR3 is CASSLGTVVRETQYF. The CDR3, as DNA: TGTGCCAGCAGCCTGGGAACTGTAGTTCGAGAGACCCAGTACTTC. The rearrangement links TRBV5-4 to TRBJ2-5, with D unclear. CDR1 SGHNT and CDR2 YYREEE come from the germline V gene (reference sequence). V was pared by 4 bases and J by 4 bases, with 17 bases between. The CDR3 has 15 amino acids.

This chain joins TRBV9 and TRBJ2-2; 11 nucleotides line up with TRBD2. The V and J ends lost 4 bases and 0 bases, in that order; junction bases with no gene match: 5. CDR1 SGDLS and CDR2 YYNGEE come from the germline V gene. The CDR3 covers 17 residues. The DNA for the CDR3 is TGTGCCAGCAGCCCTCGACTAGCGGGAACGAACACCGGGGAGCTGTTTTTT. Its protein product is CASSPRLAGTNTGELFF.

V usage is TRBV5-1 and J usage is TRBJ2-1, with 8 bases lining up with TRBD2. The V segment lost 3 bases and the J segment 5 bases; nucleotides outside the gene matches: 7. Germline CDR1 and CDR2: SGHRS and YFSETQ. This CDR3 contains 15 residues. The CDR3 coding sequence is TGCGCCAGCAGCTCGGGACTAGAGCTCGACAATGAGCAGTTCTTC. It is translated as CASSSGLELDNEQFF.

The CDR3: CASSWDGQETQYF. In DNA, the CDR3 is TGTGCCAGCAGCTGGGACGGTCAAGAGACCCAGTACTTC. The V and J genes are TRBV5-5 and TRBJ2-5; D is perhaps TRBD1 or TRBD2 (5 bases each). V dropped 3 bases and J dropped 2 bases, with 8 bases sitting between them. Germline assignment: CDR1 SGHKS and CDR2 YYEKEE (reference sequence). CDR3 length: 13 residues.

This sequence joins TRBV7-9 and TRBJ1-2; 10 bases agree with TRBD1. J lost 4 bases, V lost 5 bases, and 7 bases had no gene match. Germline-derived CDR1 and CDR2 are SEHNR and FQNEAQ (reference sequence). The length of the CDR3 is 15 residues. This CDR3 reads CASSPGTGAGYGYTF. The DNA for the CDR3 is TGTGCCAGCAGCCCCGGGACAGGGGCTGGCTATGGCTACACCTTC.